This T cell receptor (beta chain) was sequenced in a study of blood T cells in healthy people across ages. Overall study results and limits: Naive T cell percentage by flow cytometry tracked strongly with beta diversity. While age rose, TCR beta diversity per million T cells dropped in a roughly linear way.

The germline gives CDR1 KGHSH, CDR2 LQKENI. The CDR3 is 14 residues long. V gave up 1 base and J gave up 5 bases, with 10 bases separating them. This clonotype was found once. Its cognate antigen is unknown. Next came a second PCR, run for roughly 6 to 11 cycles, which used a sample-barcoded 5' primer along with a J-beta primer mix. Every cDNA was tagged by a template-switch adaptor with 12 random nucleotides. TCRdb processed the 5' RACE reads anew with MiXCR; each CDR3 protein has one entry. This sample has approximately 940,000 distinct CDR3 sequences, with under 50% found just once. The sequence was obtained from a man aged 30 to 39 in good health. The genes are TRBV18 and TRBJ2-3; perhaps TRBD2 as D (5 bases). Material: blood. The CDR3 here is CASSPRHGGDTQYF. CDR3 DNA: TGTGCCAGCTCACCACGTCACGGAGGAGATACGCAGTATTTT.